A selection of T cell receptor beta chains follows, all from one sample in a study of T cell responses to AZD1222 COVID-19 vaccine. Clones were sequenced by immunoSEQ multiplex PCR, and TCRdb holds only the in-frame ones, with some missing. The sample comprises around 110,000 clones, around 90% of which are singletons, and approximately 10% rests with the top ten. The material sequenced was peripheral blood, taken on day 0 of AZD1222 vaccination. These receptors came from an adult in good health. Each CDR3 is given with its conserved first and last residue. A D gene is named only where the DNA matches it firmly. Not every row has a clone size; where given, it reads once, few, many or a size class.

TRBV7-9	TRBJ1-5	-	-	CASSWDYSNQPQHF	TGTGCCAGCAGCTGGGACTATAGCAATCAGCCCCAGCATTTT
TRBV19	TRBJ1-1	-	-	CASSDPGGSNTEAFF	TGTGCCAGTAGCGACCCGGGAGGGTCGAACACTGAAGCTTTCTTT
TRBV4-2	TRBJ2-2	TRBD2	-	CASSQSGTSTPNTGELFF	TGTGCCAGCAGCCAATCCGGGACTAGCACTCCTAATACCGGGGAGCTGTTTTTT
TRBV6-5	TRBJ2-7	-	-	CASMQASYEQYF	TGTGCCAGCATGCAGGCCTCCTACGAGCAGTACTTC
TRBV11-3	TRBJ2-1	TRBD2	-	CASSLDSGGGYNEQFF	TGTGCCAGCAGCTTAGATTCTGGCGGGGGTTACAATGAGCAGTTCTTC
TRBV7-3	TRBJ1-2	TRBD1	-	CASSRTGTVGYTF	TGTGCCAGCAGCCGGACAGGGACGGTAGGCTACACCTTC
TRBV11-2	TRBJ1-2	-	-	CASSSQGQGYGYTF	TGTGCCAGCAGCTCGCAGGGGCAGGGCTATGGCTACACCTTC
TRBV11-2	TRBJ2-7	TRBD1	-	CASSSSTGGYEQYF	TGTGCCAGCAGCTCATCGACAGGGGGCTACGAGCAGTACTTC
TRBV5-5	TRBJ1-5	-	-	CASSLEQAGTPQHF	TGTGCCAGCAGCTTGGAACAGGCTGGTACGCCCCAGCATTTT
TRBV9	TRBJ1-6	-	-	CASSTQSLSNSPLHF	TGTGCCAGCAGCACCCAGTCGCTATCTAATTCACCCCTCCACTTT
TRBV5-7	TRBJ2-7	TRBD2	-	CASSTPGTSGGSSYEQYF	TGTGCCAGCAGCACCCCCGGGACTAGCGGGGGGTCTTCCTACGAGCAGTACTTC
TRBV7-9	TRBJ2-7	-	-	CASSLEVYEQYF	TGTGCCAGCAGCTTAGAGGTTTACGAGCAGTACTTC
TRBV19	TRBJ1-2	TRBD1	-	CASWTGGFNYGYTF	TGTGCCAGTTGGACAGGGGGCTTCAACTATGGCTACACCTTC
TRBV12-3/TRBV12-4	TRBJ2-5	TRBD2	-	CASRPSGGETQYF	TGTGCCAGCAGGCCGAGCGGGGGAGAGACCCAGTACTTC
TRBV19	TRBJ2-3	-	-	CASTLGDNTDTQYF	TGTGCCAGTACGCTGGGGGATAACACAGATACGCAGTATTTT
TRBV4-1	TRBJ2-1	-	-	CASLSGNEQFF	TGCGCCAGCCTCTCAGGGAATGAGCAGTTCTTC
TRBV7-3	TRBJ2-3	-	once	CASSLNVPGVSTDTQYF	TGTGCCAGCAGCTTAAATGTACCAGGGGTGAGCACAGATACGCAGTATTTT
TRBV2	TRBJ2-5	TRBD2	-	CASSELSGGQETQYF	TGTGCCAGCAGCGAACTAAGCGGGGGACAAGAGACCCAGTACTTC
TRBV28	TRBJ1-2	-	-	CASSLQLEGYTF	TGTGCCAGCAGTTTACAATTAGAGGGCTACACCTTC
TRBV24-1	TRBJ1-5	TRBD1	-	CATSDSSGQGNQPQHF	TGTGCCACCAGTGATTCGTCGGGACAGGGCAATCAGCCCCAGCATTTT
TRBV21-1	TRBJ1-1	-	-	CASTQGTTNTEAFF	TGTGCCAGCACCCAAGGGACAACGAACACTGAAGCTTTCTTT
TRBV7-2	TRBJ1-2	-	-	CASSLGGGQNGNYGYTF	TGTGCCAGCAGCTTAGGGGGAGGGCAAAACGGTAACTATGGCTACACCTTC
TRBV11-2	TRBJ1-3	-	-	CASSLSLVQTGSGNTIYF	TGTGCCAGCAGCTTAAGCTTAGTCCAGACAGGCTCTGGAAACACCATATATTTT
TRBV6-5	TRBJ1-2	-	-	CASTRSGTNYGYTF	TGTGCCAGTACGAGATCCGGGACTAACTATGGCTACACCTTC
TRBV9	TRBJ2-2	-	few	CASSALAKGYTGELFF	TGTGCCAGCAGCGCCCTCGCGAAGGGGTACACCGGGGAGCTGTTTTTT
TRBV3-1/TRBV3-2	TRBJ2-7	-	-	CASSQLGEQYF	TGTGCCAGCAGCCAACTCGGCGAGCAGTACTTC
TRBV9	TRBJ1-4	TRBD1	-	CASRWTGGCEKLFF	TGTGCCAGCAGGTGGACAGGGGGCTGTGAAAAACTGTTTTTT
TRBV5-1	TRBJ1-3	-	-	CASMESSGNTIYF	TGCGCCAGCATGGAGAGCTCTGGAAACACCATATATTTT
TRBV4-3	TRBJ1-1	-	-	CASSQVGTLNTEAFF	TGCGCCAGCAGCCAAGTTGGGACCCTGAACACTGAAGCTTTCTTT
TRBV7-2	TRBJ2-3	-	once	CASSWAKGDTQYF	TGTGCCAGCAGCTGGGCAAAGGGAGATACGCAGTATTTT
TRBV12-5	TRBJ2-7	TRBD2	-	CASGFYSGGTYEQYF	TGTGCTAGTGGTTTTTATAGCGGGGGAACCTACGAGCAGTACTTC
TRBV4-3	TRBJ2-2	TRBD2	once	CASSQEFGSGSLGELFF	TGCGCCAGCAGCCAAGAGTTTGGTAGCGGGAGCTTGGGGGAGCTGTTTTTT
TRBV3-1/TRBV3-2	TRBJ2-1	TRBD2	-	CASSQGGLAGGHNEQFF	TGTGCCAGCAGCCAAGGGGGACTAGCGGGGGGCCACAATGAGCAGTTCTTC
TRBV7-3	TRBJ1-2	TRBD1	-	CASSRDRGSYGYTF	TGTGCCAGCAGCCGGGACAGGGGTTCCTATGGCTACACCTTC
TRBV12-5	TRBJ2-5	-	-	CASGPGLTQETQYF	TGTGCTAGTGGTCCCGGACTCACACAAGAGACCCAGTACTTC
TRBV5-1	TRBJ1-2	-	-	CASSFQDANYGYTF	TGCGCCAGCAGCTTCCAAGATGCTAACTATGGCTACACCTTC
TRBV3-1/TRBV3-2	TRBJ2-3	-	-	CASSPGGPLRKSTQYF	TGTGCCAGCAGCCCCGGGGGGCCCCTTAGAAAGAGTACGCAGTATTTT
TRBV19	TRBJ2-1	-	-	CASRTTQGMVQFF	TGTGCCAGTAGAACAACACAGGGAATGGTGCAGTTCTTC
TRBV30	TRBJ1-2	-	-	CAWRDTGTSYGYTF	TGTGCCTGGAGGGATACTGGGACATCTTATGGCTACACCTTC
TRBV19	TRBJ1-2	-	-	CASKPGHNSWGYTF	TGTGCCAGTAAACCGGGACATAATTCTTGGGGCTACACCTTC
TRBV28	TRBJ1-5	-	-	CASSSPAQPQHF	TGTGCCAGCAGTTCCCCGGCTCAGCCCCAGCATTTT
TRBV7-2	TRBJ2-2	-	-	CASSEQGLRANTGELFF	TGTGCCAGCAGCGAACAGGGTTTGCGTGCGAACACCGGGGAGCTGTTTTTT
TRBV27	TRBJ1-2	-	-	CASSLSRIPNYGYTF	TGTGCCAGCAGTTTATCCAGAATACCTAACTATGGCTACACCTTC
TRBV5-1	TRBJ1-5	-	-	CASSLDGGNQPQHF	TGCGCCAGCAGCTTGGATGGGGGGAATCAGCCCCAGCATTTT
TRBV2	TRBJ2-7	TRBD1	-	CASSDGEQGGSYEQYF	TGTGCCAGCAGTGATGGGGAACAGGGGGGCTCCTACGAGCAGTACTTC
TRBV13	TRBJ1-1	-	-	CASRRGGMNTEAFF	TGTGCCAGCAGGAGGGGCGGCATGAACACTGAAGCTTTCTTT
TRBV5-1	TRBJ1-1	-	once	CASSLEWAGGNTEAFF	TGCGCCAGCAGCTTGGAATGGGCCGGGGGGAACACTGAAGCTTTCTTT
TRBV9	TRBJ1-6	-	-	CASSVGGGDNSPLHF	TGTGCCAGCAGCGTGGGAGGGGGGGATAATTCACCCCTCCACTTT
TRBV7-2	TRBJ1-2	-	-	CASSLVDRANYGYTF	TGTGCCAGCAGCTTAGTGGACAGAGCTAACTATGGCTACACCTTC
TRBV7-9	TRBJ2-5	-	-	CASSFPEGTQYF	TGTGCCAGCAGCTTCCCTGAGGGGACCCAGTACTTC
TRBV7-2	TRBJ2-2	-	-	CASSLEYRAVTGELFF	TGTGCCAGCAGCTTAGAGTACAGGGCAGTCACCGGGGAGCTGTTTTTT
TRBV7-2	TRBJ1-2	TRBD1	-	CASGDRGLGNYGYTF	TGTGCCAGCGGGGACAGGGGTTTGGGTAACTATGGCTACACCTTC
TRBV15	TRBJ1-2	-	-	CATSHQTIYGYTF	TGTGCCACCAGCCATCAGACCATCTATGGCTACACCTTC
TRBV4-1	TRBJ1-4	TRBD1	-	CASSQVRGINEKLFF	TGCGCCAGCAGCCAAGTCAGGGGGATTAATGAAAAACTGTTTTTT
TRBV18	TRBJ2-5	-	-	CASSPTGGRETQYF	TGTGCCAGCTCACCAACGGGGGGCAGGGAGACCCAGTACTTC